Below are 22 T cell receptor beta chains sequenced from a single sample in a study of regulatory T cells in long-lasting Graves disease. Indicated time point: newly diagnosed GD, antithyroid drugs for less than 3 months. PBMC-derived RNA was used for the TCR library. Researchers made TCR beta libraries by using iRepertoire HTBI primers and running Arm-PCR on CDR3 regions. MiXCR was run by TCRdb on the multiplex PCR reads, yielding one entry per CDR3 protein. The table has around 250,000 distinct CDR3 sequences, around 21% seen once. The sample here was peripheral blood mononuclear cells (PBMCs), taken at new diagnosis, from a patient treated with antithyroid drugs. The receptors here all came from a female donor with Graves disease.

This clonotype was detected many times. The chain combines TRBV2 with TRBJ1-4; a possible D gene is TRBD1 (6 bases). The germline CDR1 and CDR2 sequences are SNHLY and FYNNEI. Trimming stripped 5 bases from V and 4 bases from J, with 11 bases between. The CDR3 runs to 14 residues. CDR3 residues: CASSLQGNNEKLFF. Here the CDR3 DNA reads TGTGCCAGCAGTCTACAGGGAAATAATGAAAAACTGTTTTTT.

V and J are TRBV7-9 and TRBJ1-2; D possibly corresponds to TRBD1 (5 bases). This CDR3 comprises 12 residues. Trimming pared 3 bases from V and 8 bases from J, leaving 10 bases between. Looked up from germline, CDR1 is SEHNR and CDR2 is FQNEAQ (reference sequence). Here the CDR3 DNA reads TGTGCCAGCAGCTTCGACAGATACGGCTACACCTTC. Protein sequence: CASSFDRYGYTF.

In its sample, this clonotype was seen many times. CDR3 sequence reads: CASSHKALTGELFF. CDR3 sequence (DNA): TGTGCCAGCAGCCATAAAGCCTTAACCGGGGAGCTGTTTTTT. This sequence joins TRBV7-9 and TRBJ2-2, with D unresolved. Germline lookup yields CDR1 SEHNR and CDR2 FQNEAQ (reference sequence). Trimming cost V 5 bases and J 5 bases, with 12 bases left between them. This CDR3 has 14 residues.

This clonotype was found a few times. The chain recombines TRBV5-1 with TRBJ1-6, with 7 bases that match TRBD1. Unmatched junction bases numbered 5, after V lost 1 base and J lost 7 bases. Germline V CDR1 and CDR2: SGHRS, YFSETQ. The CDR3 contains 15 residues. The chain's CDR3 is CASSLPQGGNSPLHF. The CDR3 DNA sequence: TGCGCCAGCAGCTTGCCCCAGGGGGGGAATTCACCCCTCCACTTT.

This clonotype was counted ten times or more. The chain joins TRBV20-1 to TRBJ2-7; TRBD1 aligns across 7 bases. Looked up from germline, CDR1 is DFQATT and CDR2 is SNEGSKA (reference sequence). This CDR3 has 15 residues. The V and J ends lost 3 bases and 0 bases, in that order; junction bases with no gene match: 8. CDR3 sequence (DNA): TGCAGTGCTAGCCCCATGACAGGGCCCTCCTACGAGCAGTACTTC. It yields the protein CSASPMTGPSYEQYF.

This clonotype has ten or more counts. J is TRBJ2-1 and V is TRBV6-2 or TRBV6-3; 11 bases line up with TRBD2. V was pared by 6 bases and J by 0 bases, with 4 bases of the junction left unmatched. This CDR3 is 16 amino acids long. Germline assignment: CDR1 MNHEY and CDR2 SVGEGT. The CDR3 protein is CASRRLAGNSYNEQFF. The CDR3 bases are TGTGCCAGCAGGAGACTAGCGGGAAACTCCTACAATGAGCAGTTCTTC.

Many counts were recorded for this clonotype. This chain links TRBV5-1 with TRBJ2-1; TRBD2 aligns across 12 bases. CDR3 size: 14 residues. Germline V gene lookup returns CDR1 SGHRS and CDR2 YFSETQ. V was pared by 6 bases and J by 15 bases, with 13 bases of the junction left unmatched. DNA for the CDR3: TGCGCCAGCAAAGCGACTAGCGGGAGTTTCGTGACGTTCTTC. Translating gives CASKATSGSFVTFF.

This clonotype was counted many times. V and J are TRBV14 and TRBJ2-3, with D perhaps matching TRBD1 (5 bases). This CDR3 region has 13 residues. V was pared by 4 bases and J by 6 bases, with 11 bases between. The germline V gene encodes CDR1 SGHDN and CDR2 FVKESK. The CDR3 sequence: CASSRQGLDTQYF. The CDR3 DNA reads TGTGCCAGCAGCCGCCAGGGTTTGGATACGCAGTATTTT.

This clonotype was counted many times. This chain links TRBV20-1 with TRBJ2-4; D is tentatively TRBD1 or TRBD2 (5 bases each). V was pared by 5 bases and J by 3 bases, with 14 bases between. Germline loops: CDR1 DFQATT, CDR2 SNEGSKA (reference sequence). The CDR3 extends over 14 amino acids. The CDR3 DNA reads TGCAGTGCTGTACCGGGACGGAACAAAAACATTCAGTACTTC. Its translation: CSAVPGRNKNIQYF.

This clonotype was observed a handful of times. Only one base separates this from a far larger clonotype, so it likely reflects a read error. This chain uses TRBV10-3 with TRBJ2-7; 8 bases fit TRBD2. V lost 7 bases to trimming and J lost 7 bases; unmatched junction nucleotides: 15. The CDR3 loop spans 15 amino acids. Germline V gene data show CDR1 as ENHRY and CDR2 as SYGVKD. Here the CDR3 DNA reads TGTGCCATCACCGAGGGTAGCGGGGAGTACAATGAGCAGTACTTC. This sequence encodes CAITEGSGEYNEQYF.

The sample holds many counts of this clonotype. The genes are TRBV25-1 and TRBJ2-2; D may be TRBD1 (5 bases). V lost 4 bases and J lost 0, with 9 bases in between. From germline, CDR1 is MGHDK and CDR2 SYGVNS. CDR3 length: 15 amino acids. CDR3: CASSVAGTNTGELFF. Here the CDR3 DNA reads TGTGCCAGCAGTGTAGCAGGGACGAACACCGGGGAGCTGTTTTTT.

Many counts were recorded for this clonotype. This chain joins TRBV24-1 and TRBJ1-5; TRBD1 matches 7 bases. Germline trimming cut 3 bases from V and 7 bases from J; bases unmatched to any gene: 5. Germline loops: CDR1 KGHDR, CDR2 SFDVKD. The CDR3 extends over 14 amino acids. As DNA, the CDR3 is TGTGCCACCAGTGATCGGACAGGAAGCCAGCCCCAGCATTTT. Its protein is CATSDRTGSQPQHF.

In its sample, this clonotype was seen many times. Its ends do not fully match the called genes, so a read error is possible. The chain employs TRBV29-1 and TRBJ1-2; TRBD1 is a possible D gene (5 bases). CDR1 and CDR2 (germline): SQVTM, ANQGSEA. The length of the CDR3 is 17 residues. In DNA form, the CDR3 reads TGCAGCATTGAGCCCGTCCGGGGCAGGGCCGGAGACTATGGCTACACCTTC. Protein: CSIEPVRGRAGDYGYTF.

Of note for this clonotype: A much larger clone differs by one base, so this may be a read error. The chain has TRBV11-2 and TRBJ2-3; D may be TRBD2 (6 bases). Germline V gene lookup returns CDR1 SGHAT and CDR2 FQNNGV. Trimming took 6 bases from V and 0 from J, leaving 7 bases between them. The CDR3 spans 13 residues. This CDR3 is CASRGTSTDTQYF. The CDR3 coding sequence is TGTGCCAGCAGAGGGACTAGCACAGATACGCAGTATTTT.

This clonotype was seen repeatedly, ten times or more. The chain couples TRBV2 to TRBJ2-1; D is unresolved. The CDR3 is 13 residues long. Germline V lookup: CDR1 SNHLY, CDR2 FYNNEI. Trimming took off 7 bases at V and 4 bases at J, with 11 bases between the two ends. The CDR3 loop reads CASTDFFYNEQFF. The CDR3 nucleotides are TGTGCCAGCACGGATTTCTTTTACAATGAGCAGTTCTTC.

Remarks on this clonotype: A read error is possible here, since a much larger clone lies one base away. Because the CDR3 is missing its conserved closing phenylalanine or tryptophan, this is likely a read error. The genes are TRBV6-2 or TRBV6-3 and TRBJ1-2; a possible D gene is TRBD1 (6 bases). From germline, CDR1 is MNHEY and CDR2 SVGEGT. The CDR3 is 14 residues long. Trimming shortened V by 7 bases and J by 4 bases, and 16 bases separated the two germline ends. CDR3 sequence reads: CASTLGGLSYGYTL. The CDR3 DNA reads TGTGCCAGCACTTTGGGGGGGCTCAGCTATGGCTACACCCTC.

This clonotype has only a few counts. The chain recombines TRBV9 with TRBJ2-5, with 8 bases aligning to TRBD2. Germline V gives CDR1 SGDLS, CDR2 YYNGEE. CDR3 length: 19 amino acids. V trimming: 0 bases; J trimming: 3 bases; junction bases outside the gene matches: 16. The CDR3 reads CASSVVRGASEMVKETQYF. The CDR3 nucleotides are TGTGCCAGCAGCGTAGTGCGGGGGGCTAGCGAGATGGTAAAAGAGACCCAGTACTTC.

This clonotype has a count of ten or more. The chain's CDR3 is CASSLGYLYNEQFF. CDR3 in DNA: TGCGCCAGCAGCTTAGGCTACCTTTACAATGAGCAGTTCTTC. V and J are TRBV5-1 and TRBJ2-1, with D hard to call. Between the trimmed V and J ends, which lost 2 bases and 4 bases, there was a span of 10 bases. The V gene's germline CDR1 is SGHRS and CDR2 YFSETQ. The CDR3 totals 14 residues.

This clonotype was detected many times. The chain couples TRBV28 to TRBJ2-7, with D unclear. The length of the CDR3 is 13 residues. Germline V lookup: CDR1 MDHEN, CDR2 SYDVKM. The V gene lost 7 bases and the J gene lost 0 bases, with 10 bases spanning the gap. CDR3 protein: CASINYISYEQYF. The CDR3 DNA sequence: TGTGCCAGCATCAACTATATCTCCTACGAGCAGTACTTC. Variable domain in full (rest from reference TRBV28 and TRBJ2-7): DVKVTQSSRYLVKRTGEKVFLECVQDMDHENMFWYRQDPGLGLRLIYFSYDVKMKEKGDIPEGYSVSREKKERFSLILESASTNQTSMYLCASINYISYEQYFGPGTRLTVT.

This clonotype appeared many times. The gene calls are TRBV10-2 and TRBJ2-3; 9 bases fit TRBD2. The CDR3 is made up of 14 amino acids. Trimming cost V 2 bases and J 6 bases; bases outside gene matches: 3. Germline V gene lookup returns CDR1 WSHSY and CDR2 SAAADI. DNA of the CDR3: TGCGCCAGCAGTGAGGCGGGGGGGCCCGATACGCAGTATTTT. It encodes CASSEAGGPDTQYF.

A word on this clonotype: The junction shows a germline mismatch at one end, possibly a read error. The V call is TRBV12-3 or TRBV12-4, the J call TRBJ2-1, with TRBD2 identical over 12 bases. This CDR3 is built from 16 residues. The CDR3, as DNA: TGTGCCAGTAGTTTCGGTCTAGCGGGAGGGCCCGGTGTTGGGTTCTTC. Translation: CASSFGLAGGPGVGFF.

This clonotype was detected only a few times. This sequence may be a read error, since a much larger clone differs from it by one base. The V call is TRBV7-8, the J call TRBJ2-6, with D unresolved. This CDR3 contains 18 residues. Germline CDR1 is SGHVS and CDR2 is FQNEAQ. CDR3 sequence: CACSLRSITFSGANVLTF. CDR3 DNA: TGTGCCTGCAGCTTACGCTCCATAACGTTCTCTGGGGCCAACGTCCTGACTTTC.